Here is one T cell receptor (beta chain) with its context. Data came from immunoSEQ multiplex PCR; TCRdb stores just in-frame clones and leaves some out. The sample includes hundreds of thousands of clones, over 75% of them seen just once. The CDR3 consists of 14 residues. Germline assignment: CDR1 SEHNR and CDR2 FQNEAQ (reference sequence). The V and J ends lost 1 base and 2 bases respectively, with 8 bases between them. This entry comes from a study of blood T cell repertoires in COVID-19. Study information: The origin of the acute and convalescent COVID-19 samples was the United States, Italy and Spain.

All enrollees were roughly 18 to 100 years old and from about 25 US areas. Participant-given clinical history determined each cohort assignment. V gene TRBV7-9 combines with J gene TRBJ2-5, with a tentative D call TRBD2 (6 bases). The receptor was derived from a woman in her 30s who had recovered from COVID-19. Material: PBMCs or T cells enriched from blood (not recorded which). For the CDR3, the DNA is TGTGCCAGCAGCTTAGTGGGGACTCAAGAGACCCAGTACTTC. This gives the protein CASSLVGTQETQYF. Filled out from reference TRBV7-9 and TRBJ2-5, the complete variable domain reads DTGVSQNPRHKITKRGQNVTFRCDPISEHNRLYWYRQTLGQGPEFLTYFQNEAQLEKSRLLSDRFSAERPKGSFSTLEIQRTEQGDSAMYLCASSLVGTQETQYFGPGTRLLVL.